Each of the 27 T cell receptor beta chains below was sequenced from the same sample in a study of cytotoxic CD8 clonotypes in ibrutinib-treated CLL. Only in-frame clones appear in the TCRdb table, and some are missing; sequencing was by immunoSEQ multiplex PCR. The sample has 85,000 or so clones; about 85% are singletons. The sample was PBMCs, taken after 12 months of ibrutinib treatment. The receptors were sampled from a human donor with chronic lymphocytic leukemia.

This clone occurred once. The chain has TRBV7-2 and TRBJ2-5; maybe TRBD1 (5 bases). V gave up 3 bases and J gave up 0 bases, with 8 bases separating them. CDR1 and CDR2 from the germline V gene are SGHTA and FQGNSA. This CDR3 comprises 14 residues. Here the CDR3 reads CASSFPGYQETQYF. CDR3 nucleotide sequence: TGTGCCAGCAGCTTCCCAGGGTACCAAGAGACCCAGTACTTC.

The V gene is TRBV5-1, the J gene TRBJ2-3; 9 bases fit TRBD1. This CDR3 comprises 17 residues. Germline loops: CDR1 SGHRS, CDR2 YFSETQ. With 0 bases clipped from V and 1 base from J, the junction kept 6 bases outside the gene matches. The CDR3 is CASSLGRTGAGTDTQYF. CDR3 coding DNA: TGCGCCAGCAGCTTGGGGAGGACAGGGGCGGGCACAGATACGCAGTATTTT.

This sequence joins TRBV13 and TRBJ2-7; 10 bases align to TRBD1. There are 15 residues in the CDR3. Per germline, CDR1 PRHDT and CDR2 FYEKMQ (reference sequence). V shed 5 bases, J shed 4 bases, and the junction held 8 bases outside the gene matches. The CDR3 DNA is TGTGCCAGCAGCCCCCGGGGACAGGGGTGGTACGAGCAGTACTTC. Amino acid sequence: CASSPRGQGWYEQYF.

This chain links TRBV28 with TRBJ1-5; TRBD1 might be the D (6 bases). The CDR3 totals 15 residues. Trimming pared 6 bases from V and 7 bases from J, leaving 19 bases between. Per germline, CDR1 MDHEN and CDR2 SYDVKM. CDR3 in DNA: TGTGCCAGCAGCCTGGGAAGGGGGGCATGGCAGCCCCAGCATTTT. Protein sequence: CASSLGRGAWQPQHF.

In this sample, this clone turned up a few times. The chain is built from TRBV2 and TRBJ2-5; 8 positions agree with TRBD1. Germline V lookup: CDR1 SNHLY, CDR2 FYNNEI. This CDR3 is 13 amino acids long. Trimming removed 6 bases from V and 4 bases from J; junction bases left unmatched: 4. Here the CDR3 DNA reads TGTGCCAGCAGCGGACAGGGCGGAGAGACCCAGTACTTC. Its translation is CASSGQGGETQYF.

The J gene is TRBJ1-1, the V gene TRBV15; D may be TRBD1 (5 bases). The CDR3 extends over 12 amino acids. Trimming removed 5 bases from V and 11 bases from J, with 15 bases in between. Germline V lookup: CDR1 LNHNV, CDR2 YYDKDF (reference sequence). In nucleotides, the CDR3 is TGTGCCACCAGCTCCCCGGGGCGGGGGGCTTTCTTT. Amino acids: CATSSPGRGAFF.

V usage is TRBV5-1 and J usage is TRBJ2-3; D not resolved. The CDR3 contains 14 residues. Trimming shortened V by 1 base and J by 2 bases, and 8 bases separated the two germline ends. Germline V gives CDR1 SGHRS, CDR2 YFSETQ. In nucleotides, the CDR3 is TGCGCCAGCAGCTTGCGACCTGACACAGATACGCAGTATTTT. Its translation is CASSLRPDTDTQYF.

The chain recombines TRBV6-5 with TRBJ2-7, with TRBD1 matching over 9 bases. J gave up 5 bases and V 8 bases, and 7 bases lay outside the gene matches. Per germline, CDR1 MNHEY and CDR2 SVGAGI. The CDR3 is 13 residues long. The CDR3 is CASGRQGEDEQYF. CDR3 coding DNA: TGTGCCAGCGGGAGACAGGGGGAAGACGAGCAGTACTTC.

This clone was counted only a few times. CDR3 sequence reads: CASSRGTANYGYTF. The CDR3 DNA reads as TGTGCCAGCAGTCGTGGGACCGCTAACTATGGCTACACCTTC. This chain connects TRBV28 to TRBJ1-2; possibly TRBD1 for D (5 bases). Trimming took 5 bases from V and 0 from J, leaving 10 bases between them. Germline-derived CDR1 and CDR2 are MDHEN and SYDVKM. The CDR3 totals 14 residues.

The chain links TRBV19 to TRBJ1-5, with 9 bases aligning to TRBD1. V was pared by 6 bases and J by 7 bases, with 10 bases of the junction left unmatched. Germline V gene lookup returns CDR1 LNHDA and CDR2 SQIVND (reference sequence). This CDR3 has 15 amino acids. The CDR3 bases are TGTGCCAGTAGCGGAACAGGGGGCGCGGGGCAGCCCCAGCATTTT. As protein: CASSGTGGAGQPQHF.

V and J are TRBV18 and TRBJ2-7, with 9 bases lining up with TRBD1. V was pared by 3 bases and J by 6 bases, with 6 bases of the junction left unmatched. Germline V CDR1 and CDR2: KGHSH, LQKENI. This CDR3 is built from 14 residues. Here the CDR3 reads CASSPGTGMGEQYF. CDR3 DNA: TGTGCCAGCTCACCCGGGACAGGGATGGGCGAGCAGTACTTC.

The genes are TRBV9 and TRBJ2-7; TRBD1 or TRBD2 may be the D gene (5 bases each). V dropped 0 bases and J dropped 1 base, with 14 bases sitting between them. The CDR3 has 16 residues. From germline, CDR1 is SGDLS and CDR2 YYNGEE. The CDR3 is CASSVAGGPASYEQYF. The CDR3 DNA is TGTGCCAGCAGCGTAGCTGGGGGTCCAGCGTCCTACGAGCAGTACTTC.

The V gene is TRBV27, the J gene TRBJ2-5; no firm D call. V was shortened by 3 bases and J by 2 bases, with 10 bases between the two germline ends. CDR1 is MNHEY and CDR2 is SMNVEV in the germline V gene (reference sequence). CDR3 length: 14 amino acids. CDR3 region: CASSFLGIQETQYF. For the CDR3, the DNA is TGTGCCAGCAGTTTTTTGGGGATTCAAGAGACCCAGTACTTC.

This clone was seen a single time. The chain couples TRBV10-3 to TRBJ1-2, with D maybe TRBD1 (5 bases). V was clipped by 4 bases and J by 2 bases, with 8 bases between them. Germline V gene lookup returns CDR1 ENHRY and CDR2 SYGVKD. The CDR3 sequence is 13 residues long. DNA for the CDR3: TGTGCCATCAGTGGGGGGACCAACTATGGCTACACCTTC. Amino acid sequence: CAISGGTNYGYTF.

The rearrangement joins TRBV5-1 to TRBJ2-1, with 7 bases that match TRBD2. Per germline, CDR1 SGHRS and CDR2 YFSETQ. With V trimmed by 7 bases and J by 5 bases, 9 bases remained unmatched. The CDR3 has 14 amino acids. In nucleotides, the CDR3 is TGCGCCAGCGGGGTGGGTAGCGGGCACAATGAGCAGTTCTTC. Its protein is CASGVGSGHNEQFF.

There are a few counts of this clone. This chain links TRBV7-9 with TRBJ1-2; TRBD1 aligns across 7 bases. J lost 7 bases, V lost 5 bases, and 10 bases had no gene match. The CDR3 is made up of 14 amino acids. Germline V gene lookup returns CDR1 SEHNR and CDR2 FQNEAQ (reference sequence). Here the CDR3 DNA reads TGTGCCAGCAGCCCAATAGGGGGCTATGGTGGCTACACCTTC. Its protein product is CASSPIGGYGGYTF.

This clone was seen at least ten times. The chain couples TRBV7-9 to TRBJ2-7; D is perhaps TRBD1 (5 bases). This CDR3 has 13 amino acids. V gave up 5 bases and J gave up 4 bases, with 12 bases separating them. Germline-derived CDR1 and CDR2 are SEHNR and FQNEAQ (reference sequence). DNA for the CDR3: TGTGCCAGCAGCCCCCGAAGGGGTTACGAGCAGTACTTC. Residues: CASSPRRGYEQYF.

The gene calls are TRBV5-1 and TRBJ2-7; 12 bases align to TRBD1. Looked up from germline, CDR1 is SGHRS and CDR2 is YFSETQ. The CDR3 length is 15 residues. V shed 3 bases, J shed 9 bases, and the junction held 10 bases outside the gene matches. DNA of the CDR3: TGCGCCAGCAGCTCCGGTGGGACAGGGGGCGCTGGGCAGTACTTC. Translating gives CASSSGGTGGAGQYF.

CDR3 region: CASSVGVAGGPWKQYF. CDR3 nucleotides: TGTGCCAGCAGCGTAGGGGTAGCGGGAGGGCCTTGGAAGCAGTACTTC. The chain is built from TRBV9 and TRBJ2-7; TRBD2 aligns across 11 bases. The CDR3 has 16 residues. Germline V gene data show CDR1 as SGDLS and CDR2 as YYNGEE. V trimming: 0 bases; J trimming: 8 bases; junction bases outside the gene matches: 10.

The chain employs TRBV5-1 and TRBJ2-3; TRBD2 agrees at 11 bases. Unmatched junction bases numbered 9, after V lost 7 bases and J lost 5 bases. The length of the CDR3 is 15 residues. Per germline, CDR1 SGHRS and CDR2 YFSETQ. The CDR3 region has the DNA TGCGCCAGCCTCCAGACTAGCGGGACCGGAGATACGCAGTATTTT. It encodes CASLQTSGTGDTQYF.

This clone appeared a single time. V is TRBV6-5 and J is TRBJ2-7; 9 bases are a match to TRBD1. V lost 7 bases and J lost 1; bases outside the gene matches: 8. The CDR3 consists of 15 residues. Germline V CDR1 and CDR2: MNHEY, SVGAGI. This CDR3 is CASNSRQGGSYEQYF. The CDR3 DNA reads TGTGCCAGCAACAGCCGACAGGGGGGGTCCTACGAGCAGTACTTC.

This clone was counted a single time. The chain uses TRBV5-1 and TRBJ2-5; the D is unclear. From germline, CDR1 is SGHRS and CDR2 YFSETQ. The V end was cut by 1 base, the J end by 5 bases, with 9 bases between. The CDR3 extends over 13 amino acids. DNA for the CDR3: TGCGCCAGCAGCTTGCCACCTGGGGAGACCCAGTACTTC. Translated, it gives CASSLPPGETQYF.

The chain is built from TRBV2 and TRBJ2-2, with TRBD1 identical over 10 bases. Germline-derived CDR1 and CDR2 are SNHLY and FYNNEI. Unmatched junction bases numbered 4, after V lost 6 bases and J lost 6 bases. The CDR3 is made up of 14 amino acids. The CDR3 protein is CASRGQGWAGELFF. CDR3 DNA: TGTGCCAGCAGGGGACAGGGGTGGGCCGGGGAGCTGTTTTTT.

The V call is TRBV5-1, the J call TRBJ1-5; possibly TRBD1 for D (5 bases). The CDR3 covers 15 residues. CDR1 is SGHRS, CDR2 YFSETQ, per germline. The V end lost 3 bases, the J end lost 5 bases, and 15 bases lay between the germline ends. CDR3: CASSWDGLTYQPQHF. Here the CDR3 DNA reads TGCGCCAGCAGCTGGGACGGACTTACGTATCAGCCCCAGCATTTT.

This chain links TRBV4-3 with TRBJ1-1, with TRBD1 matching over 7 bases. With V trimmed by 2 bases and J by 12 bases, 9 bases remained unmatched. Germline V gene data show CDR1 as LGHNA and CDR2 as YSLEER. There are 13 residues in the CDR3. The CDR3 sequence is CASSQTPRGWSFF. Here the CDR3 DNA reads TGCGCCAGCAGCCAAACCCCCAGGGGGTGGTCTTTCTTT.

This clone came up once. The chain carries TRBV9 and TRBJ2-7; the match to TRBD2 covers 8 bases. Germline V gives CDR1 SGDLS, CDR2 YYNGEE. The CDR3 is made up of 14 amino acids. J gave up 2 bases and V 4 bases, and 5 bases lay outside the gene matches. CDR3 loop: CASSPPGLAYEQYF. The CDR3 nucleotides read TGTGCCAGCAGCCCCCCGGGACTAGCCTACGAGCAGTACTTC.

J is TRBJ1-1 and V is TRBV5-1; 8 positions match TRBD1. The V gene end was trimmed by 1 base and the J gene end by 2 bases; junction bases not matched to a gene: 4. This CDR3 region has 15 residues. Germline V CDR1 and CDR2: SGHRS, YFSETQ. For the CDR3, the DNA is TGCGCCAGCAGCTTGTCCGGGACAGGAAACACTGAAGCTTTCTTT. Encoded protein: CASSLSGTGNTEAFF.